The sample holds many counts of the clone carrying this TCR beta chain. Antigen specificity is unknown. The entry originates in a study of regulatory T cells in long-lasting Graves disease. CDR1 MDHEN and CDR2 SYDVKM come from the germline V gene. The V gene end was trimmed by 4 bases and the J gene end by 7 bases; junction bases not matched to a gene: 12. CDR3 size: 16 residues. Arm-PCR with iRepertoire HTBI primers amplified the CDR3 regions for these TCR beta libraries. TCRdb called the multiplex PCR reads again in MiXCR, with one record for every CDR3 protein. This table holds around 470,000 distinct CDR3 sequences, around 15% found once. The time point is: newly diagnosed GD, antithyroid drugs for less than 3 months. Isolated PBMC RNA provided the starting material for the TCR library. Whole-study findings and limits: Thyroid tissue was not sampled; only peripheral blood was. Favoring TRBV28, TRBJ1-2 and TRBJ2-5 was a feature seen in persistent disease.

This same sample was also taken into another study, of T cells in Graves' hyperthyroidism and ophthalmopathy. This second report adds: Carried out on the TCR CDR3, a first-round RT-PCR used the HTBI primer set. The blood repertoire included most of the expanded thyroid clonotypes above 0.001.

V is TRBV28 and J is TRBJ2-7; 11 bases fit TRBD2. This TCR derives from a woman aged 50 to 60 with Graves disease. This specimen was peripheral blood mononuclear cells (PBMCs), taken at new diagnosis, from a patient treated with antithyroid drugs. The CDR3 region has the DNA TGTGCCAGCAGTTCTTTGACTAGCGGGAAACCTTGGGAGCAGTACTTC. Translating it yields CASSSLTSGKPWEQYF.